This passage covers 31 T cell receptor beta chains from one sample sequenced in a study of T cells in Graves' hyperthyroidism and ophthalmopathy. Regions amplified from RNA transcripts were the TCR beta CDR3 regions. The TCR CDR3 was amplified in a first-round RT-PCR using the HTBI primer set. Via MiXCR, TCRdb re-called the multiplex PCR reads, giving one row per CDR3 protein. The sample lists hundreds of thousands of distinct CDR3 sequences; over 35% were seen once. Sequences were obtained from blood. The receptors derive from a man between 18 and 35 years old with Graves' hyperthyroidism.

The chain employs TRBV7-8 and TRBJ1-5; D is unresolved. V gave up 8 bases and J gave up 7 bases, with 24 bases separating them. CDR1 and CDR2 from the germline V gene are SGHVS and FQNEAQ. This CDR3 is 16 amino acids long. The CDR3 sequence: CASGWSSVEAGQPQHF. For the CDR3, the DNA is TGTGCCAGCGGCTGGTCTTCGGTTGAGGCAGGACAGCCCCAGCATTTT.

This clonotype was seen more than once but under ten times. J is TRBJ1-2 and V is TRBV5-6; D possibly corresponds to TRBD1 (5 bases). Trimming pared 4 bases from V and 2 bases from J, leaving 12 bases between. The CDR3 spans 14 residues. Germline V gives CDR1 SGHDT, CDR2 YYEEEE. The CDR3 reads CASSGDGENYGYTF. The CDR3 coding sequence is TGTGCCAGCAGCGGGGACGGGGAAAACTATGGCTACACCTTC.

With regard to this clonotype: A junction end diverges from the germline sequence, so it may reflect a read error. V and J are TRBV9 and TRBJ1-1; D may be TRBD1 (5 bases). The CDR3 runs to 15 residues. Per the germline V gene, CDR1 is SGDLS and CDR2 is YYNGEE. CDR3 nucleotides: TGCGCCAGCAGCCAAGATAGGGGACCTAACACTGAAGCTTTCTTT. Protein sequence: CASSQDRGPNTEAFF.

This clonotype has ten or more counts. The CDR3 DNA reads TGCAGCGGGCGACAGGGGGAGGTCACTGAAGCTTTCTTT. Its protein product is CSGRQGEVTEAFF. The rearrangement joins TRBV29-1 to TRBJ1-1; TRBD1 matches 9 bases. Unmatched junction bases numbered 7, after V lost 7 bases and J lost 4 bases. This CDR3 has 13 residues. Germline V gene sequence: CDR1 SQVTM, CDR2 ANQGSEA. Full variable domain (outside the CDR3, taken from reference TRBV29-1 and TRBJ1-1): SAVISQKPSRDICQRGTSLTIQCQVDSQVTMMFWYRQQPGQSLTLIATANQGSEATYESGFVIDKFPISRPNLTFSTLTVSNMSPEDSSIYLCSGRQGEVTEAFFGQGTRLTVV.

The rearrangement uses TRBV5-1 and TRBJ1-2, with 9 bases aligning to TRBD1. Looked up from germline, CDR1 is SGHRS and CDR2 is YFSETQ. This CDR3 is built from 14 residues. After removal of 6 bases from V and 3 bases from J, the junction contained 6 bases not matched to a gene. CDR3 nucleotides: TGCGCCAGCAAAGGGGACAGGGAAGACTATGGCTACACCTTC. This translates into CASKGDREDYGYTF.

DNA of the CDR3: TGCAGCGCCGCCCGACAGGGGTTCGGCGAGCAGTACTTC. Encoded protein: CSAARQGFGEQYF. The rearrangement joins TRBV29-1 to TRBJ2-7, with 8 bases fitting TRBD1. The CDR3 runs 13 residues. The ends lost 7 bases at V and 6 bases at J; junction bases unmatched: 11. In germline, CDR1 is SQVTM, CDR2 ANQGSEA.

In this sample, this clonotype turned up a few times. CDR3 nucleotide sequence: TGTGCCAGCAGTTTCATCGGGAGCGGGAGTGAGTACGAGCAGTACTTC. Residues: CASSFIGSGSEYEQYF. This chain uses TRBV12-3 or TRBV12-4 with TRBJ2-7; 8 bases line up with TRBD2. The length of the CDR3 is 16 residues. V was pared by 3 bases and J by 4 bases, with 11 bases of the junction left unmatched.

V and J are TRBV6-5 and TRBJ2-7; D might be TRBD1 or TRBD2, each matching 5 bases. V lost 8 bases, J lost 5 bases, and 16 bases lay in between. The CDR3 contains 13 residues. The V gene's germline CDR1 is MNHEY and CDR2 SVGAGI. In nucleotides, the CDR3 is TGTGCCAGCGAGGGGCTGGGTCGCCACGAGCAGTACTTC. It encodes CASEGLGRHEQYF.

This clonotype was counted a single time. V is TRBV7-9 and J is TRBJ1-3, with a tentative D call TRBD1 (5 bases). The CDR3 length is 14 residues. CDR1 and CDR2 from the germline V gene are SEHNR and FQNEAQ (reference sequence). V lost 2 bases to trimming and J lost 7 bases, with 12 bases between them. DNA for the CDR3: TGTGCCAGCAGCTTAAGCGCGACAGAGAACACCATATATTTT. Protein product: CASSLSATENTIYF.

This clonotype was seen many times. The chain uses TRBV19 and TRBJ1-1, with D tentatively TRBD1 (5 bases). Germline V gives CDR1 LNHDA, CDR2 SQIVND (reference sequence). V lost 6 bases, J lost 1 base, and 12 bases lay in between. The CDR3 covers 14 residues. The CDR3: CASRAGRKNTEAFF. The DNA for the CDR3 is TGTGCCAGTAGAGCAGGGAGGAAGAACACTGAAGCTTTCTTT. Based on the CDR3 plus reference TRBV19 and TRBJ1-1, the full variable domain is DGGITQSPKYLFRKEGQNVTLSCEQNLNHDAMYWYRQDPGQGLRLIYYSQIVNDFQKGDIAEGYSVSREKKESFPLTVTSAQKNPTAFYLCASRAGRKNTEAFFGQGTRLTVV.

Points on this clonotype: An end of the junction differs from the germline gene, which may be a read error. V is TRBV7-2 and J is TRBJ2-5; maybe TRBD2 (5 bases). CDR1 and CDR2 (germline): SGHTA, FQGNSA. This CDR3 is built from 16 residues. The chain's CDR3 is CASSQVSKDFQETQYF. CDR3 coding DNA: TGCGCCAGCAGCCAAGTTAGCAAGGACTTTCAAGAGACCCAGTACTTC.

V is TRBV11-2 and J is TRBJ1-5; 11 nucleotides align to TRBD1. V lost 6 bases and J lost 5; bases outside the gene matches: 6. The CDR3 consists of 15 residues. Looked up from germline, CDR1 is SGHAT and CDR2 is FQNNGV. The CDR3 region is CASRSGTGGDQPQHF. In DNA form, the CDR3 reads TGTGCCAGCAGATCAGGGACAGGGGGAGATCAGCCCCAGCATTTT.

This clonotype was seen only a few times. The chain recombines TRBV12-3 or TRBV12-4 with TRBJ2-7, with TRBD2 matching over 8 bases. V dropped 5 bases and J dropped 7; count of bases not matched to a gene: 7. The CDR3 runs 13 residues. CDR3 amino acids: CASSASPGGEQYF. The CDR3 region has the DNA TGTGCCAGCAGTGCCAGCCCGGGAGGGGAGCAGTACTTC.

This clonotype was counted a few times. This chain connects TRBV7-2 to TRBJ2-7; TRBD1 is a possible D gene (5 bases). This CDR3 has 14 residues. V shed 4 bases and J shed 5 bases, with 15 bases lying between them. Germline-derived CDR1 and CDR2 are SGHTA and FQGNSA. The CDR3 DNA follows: TGTGCCAGCAGCTCTGGACAAGTATCGAACGAGCAGTACTTC. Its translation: CASSSGQVSNEQYF.

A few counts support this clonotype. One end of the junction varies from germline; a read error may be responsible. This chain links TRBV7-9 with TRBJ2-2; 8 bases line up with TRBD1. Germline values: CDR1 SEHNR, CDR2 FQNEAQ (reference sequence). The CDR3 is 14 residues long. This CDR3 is CASSLLQGAGELFF. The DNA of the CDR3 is TGCGCCAGCAGCCTACTACAGGGGGCCGGGGAGCTGTTTTTT. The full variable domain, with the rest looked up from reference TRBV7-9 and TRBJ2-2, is DTGVSQNPRHKITKRGQNVTFRCDPISEHNRLYWYRQTLGQGPEFLTYFQNEAQLEKSRLLSDRFSAERPKGSFSTLEIQRTEQGDSAMYLCASSLLQGAGELFFGEGSRLTVL.

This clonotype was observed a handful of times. In DNA form, the CDR3 reads TGCAGCACTCAGGGAAGATATAGCAATCAGCCCCAGCATTTT. Protein product: CSTQGRYSNQPQHF. The chain couples TRBV20-1 to TRBJ1-5; weak D call: TRBD1 (5 bases). The CDR3 spans 14 residues. Germline loops: CDR1 DFQATT, CDR2 SNEGSKA (reference sequence).

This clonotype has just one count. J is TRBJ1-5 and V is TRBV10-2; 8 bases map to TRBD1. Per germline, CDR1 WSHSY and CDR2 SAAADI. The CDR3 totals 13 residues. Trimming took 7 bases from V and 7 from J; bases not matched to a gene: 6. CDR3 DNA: TGCGCCAGCACCGGACAGGGCCGGCAGCCCCAGCATTTT. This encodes CASTGQGRQPQHF.

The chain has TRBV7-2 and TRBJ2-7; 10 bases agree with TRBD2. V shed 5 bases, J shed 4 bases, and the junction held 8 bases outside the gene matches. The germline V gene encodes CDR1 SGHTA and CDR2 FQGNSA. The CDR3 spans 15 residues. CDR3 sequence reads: CASSHSGRRGYEQYF. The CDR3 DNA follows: TGTGCCAGCAGCCATAGCGGGAGGCGAGGGTACGAGCAGTACTTC.

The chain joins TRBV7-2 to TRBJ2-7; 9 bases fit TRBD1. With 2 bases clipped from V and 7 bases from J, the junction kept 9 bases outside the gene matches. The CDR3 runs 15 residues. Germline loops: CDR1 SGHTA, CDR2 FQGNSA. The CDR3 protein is CASSLRTGDPGEQYF. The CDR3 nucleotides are TGTGCCAGCAGCTTAAGGACAGGGGACCCCGGGGAGCAGTACTTC.

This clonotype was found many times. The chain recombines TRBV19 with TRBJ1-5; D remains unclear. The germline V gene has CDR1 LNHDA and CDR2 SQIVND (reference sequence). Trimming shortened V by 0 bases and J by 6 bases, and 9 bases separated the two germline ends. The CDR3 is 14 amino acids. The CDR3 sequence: CASSIEGLFQPQHF. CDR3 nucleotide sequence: TGTGCCAGTAGTATAGAGGGCCTGTTTCAGCCCCAGCATTTT. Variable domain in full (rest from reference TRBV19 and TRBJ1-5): DGGITQSPKYLFRKEGQNVTLSCEQNLNHDAMYWYRQDPGQGLRLIYYSQIVNDFQKGDIAEGYSVSREKKESFPLTVTSAQKNPTAFYLCASSIEGLFQPQHFGDGTRLSIL.

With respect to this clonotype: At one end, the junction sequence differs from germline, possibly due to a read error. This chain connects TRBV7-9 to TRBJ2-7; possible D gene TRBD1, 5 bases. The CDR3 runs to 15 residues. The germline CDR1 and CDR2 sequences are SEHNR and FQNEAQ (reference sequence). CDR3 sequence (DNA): TGCGCCAGCAGCCAAGATAGAAAGGGGCGGTACGAGCAGTACTTC. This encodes CASSQDRKGRYEQYF.

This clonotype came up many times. The DNA for the CDR3 is TGTGCCAGCAGTTTAGGTGGTAGTAGCTATGGCTACACCTTC. It encodes CASSLGGSSYGYTF. The V gene is TRBV12-3 or TRBV12-4, the J gene TRBJ1-2; D gene ambiguous. The CDR3 runs to 14 residues. The V end was cut by 1 base, the J end by 4 bases, with 10 bases between.

The CDR3 coding sequence is TGTGCCAGCAGCGCCGTATCCCTCCCAGCGGGGGGGTTAGAGACCCAGTACTTC. It encodes CASSAVSLPAGGLETQYF. The chain uses TRBV7-3 and TRBJ2-5; 10 bases fit TRBD2. The CDR3 covers 18 residues. Germline V gene data show CDR1 as SGHTA and CDR2 as FQGTGA. The V and J ends lost 5 bases and 4 bases, in that order; junction bases with no gene match: 16.

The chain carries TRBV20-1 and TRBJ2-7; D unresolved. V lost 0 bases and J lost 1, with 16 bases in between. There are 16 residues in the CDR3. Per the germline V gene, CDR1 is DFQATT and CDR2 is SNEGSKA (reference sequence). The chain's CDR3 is CSARDIGQALSYEQYF. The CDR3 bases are TGCAGTGCTAGAGATATCGGGCAGGCCCTTTCCTACGAGCAGTACTTC.

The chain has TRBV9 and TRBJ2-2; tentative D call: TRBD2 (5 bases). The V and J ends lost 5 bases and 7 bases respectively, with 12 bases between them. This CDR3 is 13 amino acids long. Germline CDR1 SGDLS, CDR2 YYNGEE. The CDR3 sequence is CASRESDYGELFF. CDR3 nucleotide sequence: TGTGCCAGCAGGGAGTCTGACTACGGGGAGCTGTTTTTT.

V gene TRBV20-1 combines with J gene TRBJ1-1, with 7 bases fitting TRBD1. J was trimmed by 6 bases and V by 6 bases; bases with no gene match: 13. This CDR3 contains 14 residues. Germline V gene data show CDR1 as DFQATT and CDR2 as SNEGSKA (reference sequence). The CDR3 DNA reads TGCAGTGCCCCCGGGCATGACAGGGCTGCTGAAGCTTTCTTT. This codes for CSAPGHDRAAEAFF.

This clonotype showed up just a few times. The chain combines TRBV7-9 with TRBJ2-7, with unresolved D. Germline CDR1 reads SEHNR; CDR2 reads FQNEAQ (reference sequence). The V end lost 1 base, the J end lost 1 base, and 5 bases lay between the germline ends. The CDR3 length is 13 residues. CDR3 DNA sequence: TGTGCCAGCAGCTTAGACTTTTCCTACGAGCAGTACTTC. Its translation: CASSLDFSYEQYF.

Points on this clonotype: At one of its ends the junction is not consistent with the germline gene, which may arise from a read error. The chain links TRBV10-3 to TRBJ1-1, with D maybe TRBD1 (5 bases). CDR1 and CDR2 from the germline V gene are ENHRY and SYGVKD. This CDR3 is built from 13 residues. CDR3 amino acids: CAISHSPGTEAFF. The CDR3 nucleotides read TGTGCCATCAGTCACTCGCCAGGGACGGAAGCTTTCTTC.

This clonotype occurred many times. CDR3 amino acids: CSGHPGSEAFF. CDR3 in DNA: TGCAGCGGCCATCCAGGGTCTGAAGCTTTCTTT. The chain joins TRBV29-1 to TRBJ1-1, with a weak D call TRBD1 (5 bases). This CDR3 comprises 11 residues. Germline CDR1 reads SQVTM; CDR2 reads ANQGSEA. V was pared by 7 bases and J by 6 bases, with 12 bases between. The variable domain in full, with the rest retrieved from reference TRBV29-1 and TRBJ1-1, is SAVISQKPSRDICQRGTSLTIQCQVDSQVTMMFWYRQQPGQSLTLIATANQGSEATYESGFVIDKFPISRPNLTFSTLTVSNMSPEDSSIYLCSGHPGSEAFFGQGTRLTVV.

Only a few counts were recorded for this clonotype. This CDR3 reads CASSFEFIGTEAFF. In DNA, the CDR3 is TGTGCCAGCAGCTTTGAGTTTATAGGGACTGAAGCTTTCTTT. The rearrangement links TRBV5-4 to TRBJ1-1; no definite D call. Trimming stripped 2 bases from V and 5 bases from J, with 13 bases between. This CDR3 spans 14 amino acids. Germline V gene data show CDR1 as SGHNT and CDR2 as YYREEE (reference sequence).

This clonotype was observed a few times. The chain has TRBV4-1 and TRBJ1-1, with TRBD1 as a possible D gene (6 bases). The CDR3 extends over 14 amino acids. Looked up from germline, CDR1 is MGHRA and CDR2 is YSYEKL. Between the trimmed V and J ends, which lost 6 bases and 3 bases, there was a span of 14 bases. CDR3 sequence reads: CASRITGIHTEAFF. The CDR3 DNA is TGCGCCAGCAGGATAACAGGGATCCACACTGAAGCTTTCTTT.